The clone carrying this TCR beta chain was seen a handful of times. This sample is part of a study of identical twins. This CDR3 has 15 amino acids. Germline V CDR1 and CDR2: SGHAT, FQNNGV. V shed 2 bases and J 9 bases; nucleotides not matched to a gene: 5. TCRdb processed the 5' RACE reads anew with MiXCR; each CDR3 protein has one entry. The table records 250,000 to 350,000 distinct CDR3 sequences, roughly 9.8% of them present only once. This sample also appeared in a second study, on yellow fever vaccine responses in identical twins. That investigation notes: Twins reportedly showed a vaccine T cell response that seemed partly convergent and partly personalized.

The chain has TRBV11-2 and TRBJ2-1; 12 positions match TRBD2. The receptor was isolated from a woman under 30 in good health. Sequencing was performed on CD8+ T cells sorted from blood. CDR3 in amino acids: CASSLLAGGQVEQFF. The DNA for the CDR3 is TGTGCCAGCAGCTTACTAGCGGGAGGGCAGGTTGAGCAGTTCTTC.